The clone carrying this TCR beta chain was seen just once. Its antigen is not identified. This specimen belongs to a study of T cell responses to AZD1222 COVID-19 vaccine. Findings and caveats of the study: Rises in breadth and depth of Spike-specific TCRs came after two AZD1222 doses. Just six AZD1222 recipients tested seropositive at baseline. Regions 160-218 and 743-854 dominated among vaccine-associated CD4 TCRs spanning spike.

The method was immunoSEQ multiplex PCR; TCRdb's version includes in-frame clones alone and lacks a portion of them. The top ten clones hold roughly a fifth of a sample with about 110,000 clones, around 90% of them seen once. The V gene's germline CDR1 is DFQATT and CDR2 SNEGSKA (reference sequence). J lost 6 bases, V lost 3 bases, and 14 bases had no gene match. CDR3 size: 16 residues. Material: peripheral blood, obtained on day 0 of AZD1222 vaccination. The V call is TRBV20-1, the J call TRBJ1-3; 7 bases map to TRBD1. This sequence originates from an adult in good health. The CDR3 coding sequence is TGCAGTGCTAGTCCTTTGTCGGGCACAGGGGTAAACACCATATATTTT. This encodes CSASPLSGTGVNTIYF.